The 12 T cell receptor beta chains reported below all come from one sample, sequenced in a study of T cells in Graves' hyperthyroidism and ophthalmopathy. RNA transcripts provided the source from which TCR beta CDR3 regions were amplified. The HTBI primer set served for first-round RT-PCR of the TCR CDR3. Using its own MiXCR run on the multiplex PCR reads, TCRdb lists one record per CDR3 protein. This table has some 550,000 distinct CDR3 sequences, roughly 16% appearing once. Source material: blood. These receptors were taken from a woman aged 40-49 years with Graves' ophthalmopathy.

This clonotype was picked up many times. This chain uses TRBV30 with TRBJ1-5; the match to TRBD1 covers 10 bases. V lost 0 bases to trimming and J lost 4 bases; unmatched junction nucleotides: 0. The germline V gene has CDR1 GTSNPN and CDR2 SVGIG (reference sequence). This CDR3 contains 14 residues. This CDR3 is CAWSVGQGNQPQHF. The CDR3 bases are TGTGCCTGGAGTGTGGGACAGGGGAATCAGCCCCAGCATTTT.

This clonotype has a count of ten or more. J is TRBJ2-5 and V is TRBV11-2; D may be TRBD1 or TRBD2 (5 bases each). CDR3 length: 15 amino acids. Trimming took off 4 bases at V and 5 bases at J, with 17 bases between the two ends. Germline CDR1 and CDR2: SGHAT and FQNNGV. The CDR3, as DNA: TGTGCCAGCAGCTCGACCTCCAGGGACCCGGAGACCCAGTACTTC. Protein sequence: CASSSTSRDPETQYF.

This clonotype was observed a handful of times. The gene calls are TRBV7-9 and TRBJ1-3; D is uncertain. V was trimmed by 5 bases and J by 2 bases, leaving 16 bases between them. The CDR3 is made up of 16 amino acids. The germline V gene encodes CDR1 SEHNR and CDR2 FQNEAQ (reference sequence). DNA of the CDR3: TGTGCCAGCAGCCCCGAGCTATCCGGCCCTGGAAACACCATATATTTT. Its translation is CASSPELSGPGNTIYF.

Of note for this clonotype: At one boundary the junction diverges from the germline segment, which might be a read error. This sequence joins TRBV30 and TRBJ2-1, with D unresolved. Per germline, CDR1 GTSNPN and CDR2 SVGIG (reference sequence). The CDR3 runs 17 residues. This chain's CDR3 is CAWKKGMRFSSYDEQFF. CDR3 sequence (DNA): TGTGCCTGGAAGAAAGGGATGCGCTTCAGCTCCTACGATGAGCAGTTCTTC.

This clonotype was detected once. This sequence joins TRBV10-3 and TRBJ2-1; TRBD2 agrees at 14 bases. CDR1 is ENHRY and CDR2 is SYGVKD in the germline V gene. The CDR3 length is 15 residues. V shed 5 bases, J shed 7 bases, and the junction held 4 bases outside the gene matches. The CDR3 DNA reads TGTGCCATCAGTACCGGGACTAGCGGGAGTAATGAGCAGTTCTTC. Translated, it gives CAISTGTSGSNEQFF.

The chain combines TRBV7-9 with TRBJ1-2; D gene ambiguous. The V end was cut by 1 base, the J end by 6 bases, with 6 bases between. The CDR3 has 12 residues. Germline CDR1 reads SEHNR; CDR2 reads FQNEAQ (reference sequence). The CDR3 region is CASSLGDNGYTF. For the CDR3, the DNA is TGTGCCAGCAGCTTAGGAGATAATGGCTACACCTTC. Looking up the rest from reference TRBV7-9 and TRBJ1-2 gives the full variable domain: DTGVSQNPRHKITKRGQNVTFRCDPISEHNRLYWYRQTLGQGPEFLTYFQNEAQLEKSRLLSDRFSAERPKGSFSTLEIQRTEQGDSAMYLCASSLGDNGYTFGSGTRLTVV.

The chain recombines TRBV24-1 with TRBJ2-6; possible D gene TRBD1, 5 bases. Deletions cut 6 bases from V and 0 bases from J, with 11 bases between. CDR3 length: 16 amino acids. Germline CDR1 KGHDR, CDR2 SFDVKD. The CDR3 DNA reads as TGTGCCACCAGTCGGACACCTGACTCTGGGGCCAACGTCCTGACTTTC. Protein: CATSRTPDSGANVLTF.

Only a few counts were recorded for this clonotype. The V and J genes are TRBV4-1 and TRBJ2-2; possibly TRBD2 for D (6 bases). Trimming took off 1 base at V and 5 bases at J, with 20 bases between the two ends. From germline, CDR1 is MGHRA and CDR2 YSYEKL. The CDR3 is 18 amino acids. The CDR3 protein is CASSQGPVRTAGTGELFF. The CDR3 nucleotides read TGCGCCAGCAGCCAAGGCCCAGTCAGAACCGCGGGGACCGGGGAGCTGTTTTTT.

The table lists this clonotype with many counts. This chain joins TRBV20-1 and TRBJ2-7; D call uncertain. Germline V lookup: CDR1 DFQATT, CDR2 SNEGSKA (reference sequence). Trimming removed 7 bases at V and 0 bases at J, with 7 bases between. The CDR3 is 11 amino acids. CDR3 residues: CSGSDSYEQYF. In DNA form, the CDR3 reads TGCAGTGGCTCGGACTCCTACGAGCAGTACTTC.

This clonotype has at least ten counts. The gene calls are TRBV7-3 and TRBJ2-5; D may be TRBD2 (5 bases). The CDR3 extends over 14 amino acids. Trimming removed 2 bases from V and 1 base from J, with 8 bases in between. In germline, CDR1 is SGHTA, CDR2 FQGTGA. CDR3 region: CASSLGGFQETQYF. DNA for the CDR3: TGTGCCAGCAGCTTAGGAGGATTCCAAGAGACCCAGTACTTC.

This clonotype has at least ten counts. This rearrangement joins TRBV3-1 to TRBJ2-7; 7 nucleotides match TRBD2. The V segment lost 4 bases and the J segment 7 bases; nucleotides outside the gene matches: 10. The CDR3 is 14 amino acids. Germline V gene sequence: CDR1 LGHDT, CDR2 YNNKEL (reference sequence). In DNA form, the CDR3 reads TGTGCCAGCAGCCCCCCGGCGGTCGGGAGGGAGCAGTACTTC. It specifies CASSPPAVGREQYF.

This clonotype was counted between two and nine times. As DNA, the CDR3 is TGTGCCAGCAGTTCCCCTGGCGGCGCTCCCTACGAGCAGTACTTC. Amino acids: CASSSPGGAPYEQYF. V usage is TRBV28 and J usage is TRBJ2-7; no reliable D call. CDR1 is MDHEN and CDR2 is SYDVKM in the germline V gene. This CDR3 has 15 residues. Between the trimmed V and J ends, which lost 4 bases and 2 bases, there was a span of 15 bases.